Shown below are 30 T cell receptor beta chains from a single sample sequenced in a study of T cells in women clearing cervical HPV infection. Data came from immunoSEQ multiplex PCR; TCRdb stores just in-frame clones and leaves some out. Recorded here are under 50,000 clones; the top ten clones represent approximately 1%. Material: blood buffy coat. These receptors originate from a woman between 18 and 75 years old with a cervical HPV16 infection that either progressed to CIN3+ or cleared (not recorded which).

Concerning this clone: The read falls 3 residues short of the CDR3 end, and the missing part is taken from the germline J gene. The chain recombines TRBV7-3 with TRBJ1-6; 7 positions agree with TRBD1. V shed 3 bases and J 7 bases; nucleotides not matched to a gene: 9. The CDR3 consists of 16 residues. CDR1 and CDR2 (germline): SGHTA, FQGTGA. The CDR3 region is CASSFPGTVGNSPLHF. CDR3 DNA (partial): TGTGCCAGCAGCTTCCCCGGGACAGTAGGCAATTCACCC.

CDR3: CASGAPSGGPNEQFF. The DNA read from the CDR3 is TGTGCTAGTGGTGCTCCTAGCGGTGGTCCTAATGAG. This rearrangement joins TRBV12-5 to TRBJ2-1; TRBD2 matches 7 bases. The CDR3 is cut off 3 residues early in the read; its end comes from the germline J gene. V was pared by 5 bases and J by 7 bases, with 11 bases of the junction left unmatched. Per the germline V gene, CDR1 is LGHNT and CDR2 is FRNRAP. The CDR3 totals 15 residues.

A note on this clone: The read ends 3 residues shy of where the CDR3 ends; the end is completed using the germline J gene. This rearrangement joins TRBV5-1 to TRBJ2-4; 14 bases align to TRBD2. Germline CDR1 and CDR2: SGHRS and YFSETQ. The CDR3 totals 19 residues. The V and J ends lost 4 bases and 0 bases, in that order; junction bases with no gene match: 9. The sequenced part of the CDR3 DNA is TGCGCCAGCAGCCCCCGACTAGCGGGGGGGCCGATAGCCAAAAACATT. Protein sequence: CASSPRLAGGPIAKNI. The complete CDR3 protein is CASSPRLAGGPIAKNIQYF.

A note on this clone: The CDR3 extends 3 residues past the end of the read, so its final part is completed from the germline J gene. The J gene is TRBJ2-7, the V gene TRBV28, with 7 bases that match TRBD1. J lost 2 bases, V lost 6 bases, and 4 bases had no gene match. The CDR3 totals 13 residues. In germline, CDR1 is MDHEN, CDR2 SYDVKM. Incomplete CDR3 DNA: TGTGCCAGCAGAAGACAGGGTACCTACGAG. Translated, it gives CASRRQGTYE. In full, the CDR3 is CASRRQGTYEQYF.

Note on this clone: One junction end does not reproduce the germline sequence, and a read error may be involved. Read coverage stops 3 residues before the CDR3 terminus; the germline J gene supplies the remainder. This chain uses TRBV30 with TRBJ1-5, with 7 bases aligning to TRBD1. CDR1 is GTSNPN, CDR2 SVGIG, per germline (reference sequence). This CDR3 has 15 amino acids. CDR3 bases read: TGTGCCTGGAGTGTACAGGGGTATAGCAAGCAGCCC. It encodes CAWSVQGYSKQP. The entire CDR3 is CAWSVQGYSKQPQHF.

Remarks on this clone: Sequencing ends 3 residues short of the CDR3 end; the germline J gene provides the rest. This chain joins TRBV5-6 and TRBJ1-4; TRBD1 aligns across 11 bases. Germline V lookup: CDR1 SGHDT, CDR2 YYEEEE. This CDR3 has 15 amino acids. The V segment lost 4 bases and the J segment 6 bases; nucleotides outside the gene matches: 5. The CDR3 DNA, read in part, is TGTGCCAGCAGCCAGGACAGGGGGCGGGATGAAAAA. Translation gives CASSQDRGRDEK. The CDR3 as a whole reads CASSQDRGRDEKLFF.

On this clone itself: The read stops 3 residues short of the end of the CDR3; the missing end is completed from the germline J gene. V is TRBV19 and J is TRBJ1-2; TRBD1 agrees at 9 bases. Germline V CDR1 and CDR2: LNHDA, SQIVND (reference sequence). This CDR3 region has 14 residues. Incomplete CDR3 DNA: TGTGCCAGTATGAGGACAGGGGTCTCCTACGAC. Its translation is CASMRTGVSYD. The complete CDR3 protein is CASMRTGVSYDYTF.

The sequenced part of the CDR3 DNA is TGCGCCAGCAGCTTGGCCCGGGTAGCTAAAGCGGGCACAGATACG. This codes for CASSLARVAKAGTDT. The whole CDR3 sequence reads CASSLARVAKAGTDTQYF. The chain joins TRBV5-1 to TRBJ2-3, with a weak D call TRBD2 (5 bases). The read comes to an end 3 residues before the CDR3 does, leaving the germline J gene to fill in the end. The V gene lost 0 bases and the J gene lost 1 base, with 18 bases spanning the gap. CDR1 and CDR2 from the germline V gene are SGHRS and YFSETQ. The CDR3 totals 18 residues. The full variable domain, rest sourced from reference TRBV5-1 and TRBJ2-3, is KAGVTQTPRYLIKTRGQQVTLSCSPISGHRSVSWYQQTPGQGLQFLFEYFSETQRNKGNFPGRFSGRQFSNSRSEMNVSTLELGDSALYLCASSLARVAKAGTDTQYFGPGTRLTVL.

CDR3 bases read: TGTGCCAGTAGCCTGGACAGGGGGGTGGCCGGGGAG. The encoded protein is CASSLDRGVAGE. In full, the CDR3 is CASSLDRGVAGELFF. V and J are TRBV19 and TRBJ2-2; 10 nucleotides align to TRBD1. The read comes to an end 3 residues before the CDR3 does, leaving the germline J gene to fill in the end. The CDR3 sequence is 15 residues long. Germline CDR1 is LNHDA and CDR2 is SQIVND (reference sequence). J gave up 6 bases and V 6 bases, and 7 bases lay outside the gene matches.

Concerning this clone itself: The DNA ends 3 residues before the CDR3 does, and the rest of the CDR3 is filled in from the germline J gene. The V gene is TRBV2, the J gene TRBJ2-2, with TRBD1 as a possible D gene (5 bases). The CDR3 runs to 14 residues. Germline-derived CDR1 and CDR2 are SNHLY and FYNNEI. Incomplete CDR3 DNA: TGTGCCAGCAGTGACGAGACAGATAATTCACCG. It codes for CASSDETDNSP. The full CDR3 reads CASSDETDNSPLFF.

As to this clone: The CDR3 end lies 3 residues beyond the end of the read and is filled in from the germline J gene. The V gene is TRBV5-1, the J gene TRBJ1-2, with D possibly matching TRBD1 (6 bases). V was trimmed by 4 bases and J by 6 bases, leaving 13 bases between them. The CDR3 runs to 13 residues. Germline values: CDR1 SGHRS, CDR2 YFSETQ. The chain's CDR3 is CASSPRGGDGYTF. The CDR3 bases that were read are TGCGCCAGCAGCCCCAGGGGAGGGGATGGC. The variable domain in full, completed from reference TRBV5-1 and TRBJ1-2, reads KAGVTQTPRYLIKTRGQQVTLSCSPISGHRSVSWYQQTPGQGLQFLFEYFSETQRNKGNFPGRFSGRQFSNSRSEMNVSTLELGDSALYLCASSPRGGDGYTFGSGTRLTVV.

Concerning this clone itself: The missing CDR3 end, 3 residues past where the read stops, is filled in from the germline J gene. The rearrangement links TRBV19 to TRBJ2-2; 10 bases match TRBD2. The CDR3 totals 16 residues. V dropped 6 bases and J dropped 4; count of bases not matched to a gene: 8. CDR1 is LNHDA and CDR2 is SQIVND in the germline V gene (reference sequence). CDR3 sequence reads: CASRLLSGRGTGELFF. Partial CDR3 DNA: TGTGCCAGTAGGCTGCTGAGCGGGAGGGGCACCGGGGAG.

As to this clone: From the germline J gene comes the end of the CDR3, since the read stops 3 residues before it. V is TRBV6-4 and J is TRBJ2-3; tentative D call: TRBD1 (5 bases). Trimming left V 0 bases short and J 0 bases short, with 7 bases between. Germline CDR1 MRHNA, CDR2 SNTAGT. The CDR3 runs to 15 residues. The CDR3 protein is CASSDSPGSTDTQYF. The CDR3 bases that were read are TGTGCCAGCAGTGACTCGCCAGGGAGCACAGATACG.

Regarding this clone: The CDR3 extends 3 residues past the end of the read, so its final part is completed from the germline J gene. This chain uses TRBV29-1 with TRBJ1-4; TRBD1 is a possible D gene (5 bases). The germline V gene has CDR1 SQVTM and CDR2 ANQGSEA. The CDR3 extends over 13 amino acids. The part of the CDR3 DNA that was read is TGCAGCGTTGAAATCTCTGGGGCCAACGTA. Protein sequence: CSVEISGANV. The CDR3, in full, reads CSVEISGANVLFF.

Worth noting for this clone: The missing CDR3 end, 3 residues past where the read stops, is filled in from the germline J gene. This sequence joins TRBV6-1 and TRBJ2-7; a possible D gene is TRBD1 (6 bases). From germline, CDR1 is MNHNS and CDR2 SASEGT. Trimming removed 0 bases from V and 4 bases from J, with 10 bases in between. The CDR3 length is 14 residues. CDR3 sequence reads: CASSEAWGLYEQYF. CDR3 bases read: TGTGCCAGCAGTGAAGCGTGGGGGCTTTACGAG.

About this clone itself: The read ends 3 residues shy of where the CDR3 ends; the end is completed using the germline J gene. V is TRBV5-4 and J is TRBJ1-4, with 7 bases identical to TRBD1. The germline V gene has CDR1 SGHNT and CDR2 YYREEE (reference sequence). The CDR3 has 16 amino acids. The part of the CDR3 DNA that was read is TGTGCCAGCAGCTTGGGACAGGGTACCGGGGCCAACGTA. This gives the protein CASSLGQGTGANV. From start to end, the CDR3 is CASSLGQGTGANVLFF.

Turning to this clone: The read ends 3 residues early relative to the CDR3; the germline J gene fills the gap. V and J are TRBV2 and TRBJ1-1; 7 bases fit TRBD1. V lost 6 bases to trimming and J lost 2 bases; unmatched junction nucleotides: 9. The CDR3 length is 15 residues. CDR1 and CDR2 (germline): SNHLY, FYNNEI. This CDR3 reads CASSATGVRNTEAFF. Partial CDR3 DNA: TGTGCCAGCAGCGCCACAGGGGTACGAAACACTGAA.

Comment on this clone: The read stops 3 residues short of the end of the CDR3; the missing end is completed from the germline J gene. V is TRBV7-2 and J is TRBJ1-2, with D possibly TRBD1 on 5 matching bases. Germline assignment: CDR1 SGHTA and CDR2 FQGNSA. The CDR3 length is 15 residues. Partial CDR3 DNA: TGTGCCAGCAGCTTAGCGCGTCGGGGACTTAAGGGC. Amino acid sequence: CASSLARRGLKG. Given in full, the CDR3 is CASSLARRGLKGYTF. Using reference TRBV7-2 and TRBJ1-2 for the parts outside the CDR3, the full variable domain is GAGVSQSPSNKVTEKGKDVELRCDPISGHTALYWYRQSLGQGLEFLIYFQGNSAPDKSGLPSDRFSAERTGGSVSTLTIQRTQQEDSAVYLCASSLARRGLKGYTFGSGTRLTVV.

About this clone: The CDR3 extends 3 residues past the end of the read, so its final part is completed from the germline J gene. The rearrangement links TRBV5-1 to TRBJ1-2; a possible D gene is TRBD1 (5 bases). Germline V lookup: CDR1 SGHRS, CDR2 YFSETQ. This CDR3 is built from 15 residues. V lost 2 bases to trimming and J lost 0 bases, with 11 bases between them. This CDR3 is CASSFRVHPNYGYTF. The sequenced CDR3 bases are TGCGCCAGCAGCTTCAGGGTACATCCTAACTATGGC.

On this clone itself: One end of the junction fails to match germline, which may point to a read error. The sequenced fragment ends 3 residues before the CDR3 boundary, so the rest is inferred from the germline J gene. The sample holds other DNA sequences that translate to the same CDR3. V usage is TRBV19 and J usage is TRBJ1-3; possible D gene TRBD1, 6 bases. CDR1 and CDR2 (germline): LNHDA, SQIVND (reference sequence). This CDR3 region has 16 residues. CDR3 DNA (partial): TGTGCCAGTAGTATACAGGGGTCTGGATCTGGAAACACA. Translated, it gives CASSIQGSGSGNT. The entire CDR3 protein is CASSIQGSGSGNTIYF.

Turning to this clone: The read falls 3 residues short of the CDR3 end, and the missing part is taken from the germline J gene. The chain has TRBV2 and TRBJ2-4, with 7 bases that match TRBD1. The CDR3 runs 14 residues. The germline V gene encodes CDR1 SNHLY and CDR2 FYNNEI. CDR3 in amino acids: CASTFPGTDYGQYF. The covered CDR3 bases are TGTGCCAGCACCTTCCCCGGGACAGACTATGGT.

In regard to this clone: The CDR3 end lies 3 residues beyond the end of the read and is filled in from the germline J gene. The gene calls are TRBV6-1 and TRBJ1-2; D possibly corresponds to TRBD1 (5 bases). CDR1 is MNHNS, CDR2 SASEGT, per germline. The V and J ends lost 4 bases and 4 bases respectively, with 13 bases between them. The CDR3 is 14 amino acids. CDR3 sequence: CASSAGNGAYGYTF. CDR3 DNA (partial): TGTGCCAGCAGTGCAGGGAACGGTGCCTATGGC.

A remark on this clone: The observed sequence ends 3 residues before the CDR3 terminus, with the missing tail filled in from the germline J gene. The chain carries TRBV14 and TRBJ1-1; no definite D call. V was pared by 6 bases and J by 0 bases, with 8 bases between. This CDR3 is 13 amino acids long. The germline CDR1 and CDR2 sequences are SGHDN and FVKESK. CDR3 bases read: TGTGCCAGCAGTCAAAATATGAACACTGAA. It is translated as CASSQNMNTE. The full CDR3 sequence reads CASSQNMNTEAFF.

Comment on this clone: The read ends 3 residues shy of where the CDR3 ends; the end is completed using the germline J gene. Distinct nucleotide sequences in the sample also encode this CDR3. This chain links TRBV6-4 with TRBJ1-2; possibly TRBD1 for D (5 bases). This CDR3 comprises 13 residues. The germline V gene encodes CDR1 MRHNA and CDR2 SNTAGT. V was pared by 10 bases and J by 4 bases, with 16 bases between. The DNA read from the CDR3 is TGTGCCAAGCAAAAGGGGCGGACCTATGGC. Translated, it gives CAKQKGRTYG. The whole CDR3 protein reads CAKQKGRTYGYTF.

CDR3 residues: CASTLGPSWNTEAFF. The part of the CDR3 DNA that was read is TGTGCCAGCACCCTTGGGCCGTCGTGGAACACTGAA. The chain links TRBV5-5 to TRBJ1-1; D is undetermined. With the read ending 3 residues before the CDR3 end, the germline J gene is used to fill in that end. The CDR3 totals 15 residues. V lost 6 bases and J lost 1, with 16 bases in between. CDR1 and CDR2 from the germline V gene are SGHKS and YYEKEE (reference sequence). The full variable domain, rest sourced from reference TRBV5-5 and TRBJ1-1, is DAGVTQSPTHLIKTRGQQVTLRCSPISGHKSVSWYQQVLGQGPQFIFQYYEKEERGRGNFPDRFSARQFPNYSSELNVNALLLGDSALYLCASTLGPSWNTEAFFGQGTRLTVV.

As to this clone: The read finishes 3 residues shy of the CDR3 end, and the germline J gene is used to complete it. V is TRBV2 and J is TRBJ2-2; 7 bases agree with TRBD1. V lost 8 bases and J lost 6; bases outside the gene matches: 6. This CDR3 is built from 13 residues. Germline assignment: CDR1 SNHLY and CDR2 FYNNEI. Incomplete CDR3 DNA: TGTGCCAGCCCGGACAGGACGTCCGGGGAG. Residues: CASPDRTSGE. The full CDR3 sequence reads CASPDRTSGELFF.

With regard to this clone: The sequence runs out 3 residues before the end of the CDR3; the remainder is reconstructed from the germline J gene. The J gene is TRBJ1-3, the V gene TRBV18; no reliable D call. Germline loops: CDR1 KGHSH, CDR2 LQKENI. This CDR3 is 14 amino acids long. V was cut by 3 bases and J by 0 bases, with 6 bases left in between. The CDR3 bases that were read are TGTGCCAGCTCACCCTCCTACTCTGGAAACACC. Its protein product is CASSPSYSGNT. The CDR3 in full is CASSPSYSGNTIYF.

Comments on this clone: The read comes to an end 3 residues before the CDR3 does, leaving the germline J gene to fill in the end. The rearrangement joins TRBV20-1 to TRBJ2-3, with 8 positions matching TRBD2. This CDR3 is 15 amino acids long. The germline CDR1 and CDR2 sequences are DFQATT and SNEGSKA (reference sequence). V lost 3 bases and J lost 0; bases outside the gene matches: 5. The sequenced part of the CDR3 DNA is TGCAGTGCTAGTTCACTAGCGGAAAGCACAGATACG. Protein: CSASSLAESTDT. The entire CDR3 reads CSASSLAESTDTQYF.

Of note for this clone: The read comes to an end 3 residues before the CDR3 does, leaving the germline J gene to fill in the end. The J gene is TRBJ2-2, the V gene TRBV6-1; TRBD2 matches 9 bases. This CDR3 is 16 amino acids long. Losses at the gene ends were 1 base for V and 4 bases for J; bases not matched to a gene: 4. CDR1 and CDR2 (germline): MNHNS, SASEGT. The CDR3 DNA, read in part, is TGTGCCAGCAGTGAAGATGCGGGGGGGGTCACCGGGGAG. The encoded protein is CASSEDAGGVTGE. The full CDR3 sequence reads CASSEDAGGVTGELFF.

As for this clone: The CDR3 goes on 3 residues after the read ends, and that part is filled in from the germline J gene. The chain uses TRBV7-2 and TRBJ2-3; 7 nucleotides agree with TRBD2. This CDR3 is built from 15 residues. The V segment lost 6 bases and the J segment 1 base; nucleotides outside the gene matches: 7. Germline CDR1 SGHTA, CDR2 FQGNSA. The sequenced CDR3 bases are TGTGCCAGCAGTCCCCCGGGACTACGCACAGATACG. It is translated as CASSPPGLRTDT. The CDR3 as a whole reads CASSPPGLRTDTQYF.